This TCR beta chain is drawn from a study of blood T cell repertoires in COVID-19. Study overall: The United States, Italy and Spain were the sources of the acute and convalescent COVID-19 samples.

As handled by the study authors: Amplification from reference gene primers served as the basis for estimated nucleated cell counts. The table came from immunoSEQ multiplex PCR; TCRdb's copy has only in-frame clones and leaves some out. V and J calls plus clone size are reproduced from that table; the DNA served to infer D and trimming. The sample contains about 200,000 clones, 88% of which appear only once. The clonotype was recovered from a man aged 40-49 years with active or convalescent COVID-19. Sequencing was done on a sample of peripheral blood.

This CDR3 is CASKAGSYNSPLHF. The CDR3 DNA sequence: TGTGCCAGCAAGGCGGGCTCCTATAATTCACCCCTCCACTTT. J is TRBJ1-6 and V is TRBV2; no reliable D call. This CDR3 contains 14 residues. Germline V gene lookup returns CDR1 SNHLY and CDR2 FYNNEI. Trimming removed 7 bases from V and 0 bases from J, with 7 bases in between.